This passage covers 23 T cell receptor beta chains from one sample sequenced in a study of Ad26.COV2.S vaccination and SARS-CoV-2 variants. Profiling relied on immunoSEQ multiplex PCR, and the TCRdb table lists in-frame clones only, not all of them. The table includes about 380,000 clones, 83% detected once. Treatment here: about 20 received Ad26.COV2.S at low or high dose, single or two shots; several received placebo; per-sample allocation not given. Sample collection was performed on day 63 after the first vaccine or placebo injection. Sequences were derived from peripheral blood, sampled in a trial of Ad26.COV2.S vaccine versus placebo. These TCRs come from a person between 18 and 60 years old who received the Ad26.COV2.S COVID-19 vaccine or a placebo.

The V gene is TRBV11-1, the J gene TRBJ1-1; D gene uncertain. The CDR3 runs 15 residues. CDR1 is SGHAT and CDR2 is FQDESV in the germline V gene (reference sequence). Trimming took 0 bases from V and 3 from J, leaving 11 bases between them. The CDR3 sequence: CASSLAMEGDTEAFF. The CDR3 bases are TGTGCCAGCAGCTTAGCGATGGAGGGAGACACTGAAGCTTTCTTT.

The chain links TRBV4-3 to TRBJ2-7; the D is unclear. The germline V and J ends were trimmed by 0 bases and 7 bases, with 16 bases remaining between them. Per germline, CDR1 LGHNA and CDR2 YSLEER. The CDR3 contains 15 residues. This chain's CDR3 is CASSQDGRPLEEQYF. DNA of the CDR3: TGCGCCAGCAGCCAAGACGGGCGGCCACTTGAGGAGCAGTACTTC.

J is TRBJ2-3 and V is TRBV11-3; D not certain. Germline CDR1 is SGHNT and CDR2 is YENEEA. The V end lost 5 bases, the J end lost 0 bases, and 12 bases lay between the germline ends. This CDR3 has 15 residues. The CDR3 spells CASSLGRWSTDTQYF. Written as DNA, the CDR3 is TGTGCCAGCAGCCTTGGGCGGTGGAGCACAGATACGCAGTATTTT.

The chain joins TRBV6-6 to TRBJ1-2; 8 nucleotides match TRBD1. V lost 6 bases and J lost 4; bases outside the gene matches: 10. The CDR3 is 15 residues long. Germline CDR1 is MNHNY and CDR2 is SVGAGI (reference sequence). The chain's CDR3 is CASSYAQGETYGYTF. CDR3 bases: TGTGCCAGCAGCTACGCACAGGGGGAAACCTATGGCTACACCTTC.

The CDR3 DNA reads as TGTGCCAGCAGCTTGGAGTTGGGGGTGTGGGAGACCCAGTACTTC. Its translation: CASSLELGVWETQYF. The chain has TRBV7-8 and TRBJ2-5; either TRBD1 or TRBD2 may supply D (5 bases each). V was pared by 3 bases and J by 5 bases, with 16 bases between. The germline V gene encodes CDR1 SGHVS and CDR2 FQNEAQ. CDR3 length: 15 amino acids.

CDR3 protein: CASRPGVQETQYF. The CDR3 DNA follows: TGTGCCAGCAGACCAGGAGTTCAAGAGACCCAGTACTTC. The rearrangement links TRBV12-3 or TRBV12-4 to TRBJ2-5; D not certain. There are 13 residues in the CDR3. V lost 6 bases to trimming and J lost 2 bases, with 10 bases between them.

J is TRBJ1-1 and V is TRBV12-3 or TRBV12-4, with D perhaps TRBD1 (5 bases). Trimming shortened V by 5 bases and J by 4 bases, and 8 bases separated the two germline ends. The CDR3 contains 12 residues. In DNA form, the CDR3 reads TGTGCCAGCAGTAGGAGGGGCACTGAAGCTTTCTTT. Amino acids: CASSRRGTEAFF.

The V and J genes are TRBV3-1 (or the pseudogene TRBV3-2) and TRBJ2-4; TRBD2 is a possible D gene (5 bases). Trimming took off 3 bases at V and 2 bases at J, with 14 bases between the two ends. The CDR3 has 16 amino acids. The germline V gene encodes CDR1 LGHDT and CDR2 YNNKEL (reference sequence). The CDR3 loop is CASSHRIEGSKNIQYF. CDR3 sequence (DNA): TGTGCCAGCAGCCACCGCATCGAGGGTTCCAAAAACATTCAGTACTTC.

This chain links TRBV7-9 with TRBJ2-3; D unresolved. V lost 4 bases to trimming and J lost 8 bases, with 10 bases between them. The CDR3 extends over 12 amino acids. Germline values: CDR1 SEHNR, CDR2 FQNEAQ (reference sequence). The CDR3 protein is CASSSGPGTQYF. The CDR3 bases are TGTGCCAGCAGCTCGGGCCCCGGTACGCAGTATTTT.

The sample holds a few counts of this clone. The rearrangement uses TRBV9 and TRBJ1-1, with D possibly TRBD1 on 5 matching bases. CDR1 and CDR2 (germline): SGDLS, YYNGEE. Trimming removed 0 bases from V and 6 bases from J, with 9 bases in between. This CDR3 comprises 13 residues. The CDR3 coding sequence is TGTGCCAGCAGCGTAGTAGGGGCGTCTGAAGCTTTCTTT. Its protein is CASSVVGASEAFF.

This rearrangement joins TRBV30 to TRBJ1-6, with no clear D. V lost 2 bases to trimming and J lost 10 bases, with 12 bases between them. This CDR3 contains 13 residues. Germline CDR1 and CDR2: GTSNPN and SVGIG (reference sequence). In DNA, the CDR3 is TGTGCCTGGAGTCTTTATTCGGGGTCACCCCTCCACTTT. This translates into CAWSLYSGSPLHF. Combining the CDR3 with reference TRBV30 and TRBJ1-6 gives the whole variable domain SQTIHQWPATLVQPVGSPLSLECTVEGTSNPNLYWYRQAAGRGLQLLFYSVGIGQISSEVPQNLSASRPQDRQFILSSKKLLLSDSGFYLCAWSLYSGSPLHFGNGTRLTVT.

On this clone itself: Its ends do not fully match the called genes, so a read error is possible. The CDR3 region has the DNA TGTGCCTGGAGTGTAGGTGGGGGCTCCGACGAGCAGTACTTC. Translation: CAWSVGGGSDEQYF. The V call is TRBV30, the J call TRBJ2-7; TRBD1 is a possible D gene (6 bases). Germline loops: CDR1 GTSNPN, CDR2 SVGIG (reference sequence). This CDR3 has 14 amino acids.

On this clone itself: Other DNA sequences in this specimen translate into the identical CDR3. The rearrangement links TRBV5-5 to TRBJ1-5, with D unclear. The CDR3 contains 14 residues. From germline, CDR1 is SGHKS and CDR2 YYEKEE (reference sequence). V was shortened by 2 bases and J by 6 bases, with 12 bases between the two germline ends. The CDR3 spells CASSLAGKGQPQHF. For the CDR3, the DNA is TGTGCCAGCAGCTTAGCTGGGAAGGGTCAGCCCCAGCATTTT.

The CDR3 DNA is TGTGCCAGCAGTTACTCCCTCGGACAGCACAATCAGCCCCAGCATTTT. It yields the protein CASSYSLGQHNQPQHF. The chain employs TRBV6-2 or TRBV6-3 and TRBJ1-5, with D possibly matching TRBD1 (6 bases). CDR1 and CDR2 from the germline V gene are MNHEY and SVGEGT. Trimming took 0 bases from V and 3 from J, leaving 12 bases between them. The CDR3 runs to 16 residues.

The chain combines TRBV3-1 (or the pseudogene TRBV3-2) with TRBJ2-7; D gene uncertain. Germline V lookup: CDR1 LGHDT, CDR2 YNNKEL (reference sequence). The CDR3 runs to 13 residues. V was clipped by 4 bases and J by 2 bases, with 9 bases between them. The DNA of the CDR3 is TGTGCCAGCAGCCCGACCGATACCTACGAGCAGTACTTC. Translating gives CASSPTDTYEQYF.

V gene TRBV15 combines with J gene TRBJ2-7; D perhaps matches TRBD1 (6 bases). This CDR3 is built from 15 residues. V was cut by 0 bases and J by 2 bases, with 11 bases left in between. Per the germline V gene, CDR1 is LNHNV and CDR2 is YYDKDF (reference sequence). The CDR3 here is CATSRDGAGAYEQYF. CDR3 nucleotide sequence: TGTGCCACCAGCAGAGATGGGGCAGGGGCCTACGAGCAGTACTTC.

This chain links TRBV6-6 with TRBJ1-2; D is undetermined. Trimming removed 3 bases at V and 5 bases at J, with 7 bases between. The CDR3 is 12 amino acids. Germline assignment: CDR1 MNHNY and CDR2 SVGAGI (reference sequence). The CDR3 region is CASSYSGYGYTF. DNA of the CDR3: TGTGCCAGCAGTTATTCCGGATATGGCTACACCTTC.

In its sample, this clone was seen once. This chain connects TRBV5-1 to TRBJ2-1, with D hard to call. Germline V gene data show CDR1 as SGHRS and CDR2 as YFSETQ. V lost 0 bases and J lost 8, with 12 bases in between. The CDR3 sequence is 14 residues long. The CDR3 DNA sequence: TGCGCCAGCAGCTTGGGGACGGTCGGATATGAGCAGTTCTTC. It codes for CASSLGTVGYEQFF.

The DNA for the CDR3 is TGCAGTGCTAGTCCCCTAGCGTACTCGTCCCAGTACTTC. This gives the protein CSASPLAYSSQYF. V gene TRBV20-1 combines with J gene TRBJ2-5; the D gene is possibly TRBD2 (6 bases). This CDR3 is built from 13 residues. V shed 3 bases and J shed 9 bases, with 17 bases lying between them. The germline V gene has CDR1 DFQATT and CDR2 SNEGSKA (reference sequence).

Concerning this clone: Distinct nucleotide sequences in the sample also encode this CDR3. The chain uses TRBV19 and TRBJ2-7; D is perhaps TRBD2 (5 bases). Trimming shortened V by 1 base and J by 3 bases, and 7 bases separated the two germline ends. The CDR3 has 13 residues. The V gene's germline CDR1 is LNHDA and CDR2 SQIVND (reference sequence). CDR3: CASSIVGGYEQYF. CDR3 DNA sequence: TGTGCCAGTAGTATAGTTGGAGGCTACGAGCAGTACTTC.

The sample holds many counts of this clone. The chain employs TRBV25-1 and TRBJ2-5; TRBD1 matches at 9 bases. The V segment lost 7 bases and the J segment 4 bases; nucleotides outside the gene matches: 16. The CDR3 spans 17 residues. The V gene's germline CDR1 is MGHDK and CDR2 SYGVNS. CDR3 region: CASTPTTGQGSGETQYF. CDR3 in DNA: TGTGCCAGCACCCCTACGACGGGACAGGGTTCGGGAGAGACCCAGTACTTC.

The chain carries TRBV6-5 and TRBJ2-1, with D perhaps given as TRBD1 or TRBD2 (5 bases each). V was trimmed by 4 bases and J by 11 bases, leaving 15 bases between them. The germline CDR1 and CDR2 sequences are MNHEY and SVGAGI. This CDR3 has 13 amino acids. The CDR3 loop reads CASSSGAFGQQFF. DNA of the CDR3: TGTGCCAGCAGTTCCGGGGCTTTTGGGCAGCAGTTCTTC.

CDR3 loop: CASSIRVIVPQPQHF. In DNA form, the CDR3 reads TGTGCCAGTAGTATTCGGGTCATTGTCCCTCAGCCCCAGCATTTT. The J gene is TRBJ1-5, the V gene TRBV19, with D uncertain. Germline values: CDR1 LNHDA, CDR2 SQIVND (reference sequence). V was shortened by 3 bases and J by 6 bases, with 15 bases between the two germline ends. The CDR3 has 15 residues. The variable domain in full, completed from reference TRBV19 and TRBJ1-5, reads DGGITQSPKYLFRKEGQNVTLSCEQNLNHDAMYWYRQDPGQGLRLIYYSQIVNDFQKGDIAEGYSVSREKKESFPLTVTSAQKNPTAFYLCASSIRVIVPQPQHFGDGTRLSIL.